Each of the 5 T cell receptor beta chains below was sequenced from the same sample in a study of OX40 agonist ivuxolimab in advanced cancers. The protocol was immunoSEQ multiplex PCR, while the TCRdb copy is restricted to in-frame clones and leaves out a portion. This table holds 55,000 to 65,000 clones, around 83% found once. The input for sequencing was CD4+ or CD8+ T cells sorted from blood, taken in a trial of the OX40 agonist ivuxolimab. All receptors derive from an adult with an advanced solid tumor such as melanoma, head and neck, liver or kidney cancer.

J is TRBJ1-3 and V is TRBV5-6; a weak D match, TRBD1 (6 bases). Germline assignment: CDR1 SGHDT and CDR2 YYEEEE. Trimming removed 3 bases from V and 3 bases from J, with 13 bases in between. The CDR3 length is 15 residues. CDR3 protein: CASSSPGHHGNTIYF. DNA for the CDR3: TGTGCCAGCAGCTCCCCGGGACACCATGGAAACACCATATATTTT.

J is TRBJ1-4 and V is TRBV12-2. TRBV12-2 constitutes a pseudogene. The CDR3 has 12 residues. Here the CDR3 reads CASRLGGEKLFF. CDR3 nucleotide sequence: TGTGCAAGTCGCTTAGGTGGGGAAAAACTGTTTTTT.

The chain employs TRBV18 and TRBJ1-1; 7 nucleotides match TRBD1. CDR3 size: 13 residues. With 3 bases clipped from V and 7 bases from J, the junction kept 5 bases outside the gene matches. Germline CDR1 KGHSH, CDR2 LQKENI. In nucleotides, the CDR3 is TGTGCCAGCTCACCTGGGACAGAAGATGAAGCTTTCTTT. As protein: CASSPGTEDEAFF. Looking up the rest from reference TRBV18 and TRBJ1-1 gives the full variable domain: NAGVMQNPRHLVRRRGQEARLRCSPMKGHSHVYWYRQLPEEGLKFMVYLQKENIIDESGMPKERFSAEFPKEGPSILRIQQVVRGDSAAYFCASSPGTEDEAFFGQGTRLTVV.

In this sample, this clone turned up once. CDR3 loop: CASSLWGDTQYF. The DNA of the CDR3 is TGCGCCAGCAGCTTGTGGGGAGATACGCAGTATTTT. V and J are TRBV5-1 and TRBJ2-3; D call uncertain. This CDR3 region has 12 residues. V dropped 1 base and J dropped 5 bases, with 5 bases sitting between them. The germline gives CDR1 SGHRS, CDR2 YFSETQ.

The CDR3 region is CSAQTSPFTDTQYF. CDR3 in DNA: TGCAGCGCCCAGACTAGTCCTTTCACAGATACGCAGTATTTT. J is TRBJ2-3 and V is TRBV29-1, with D tentatively TRBD2 (6 bases). Germline V gene sequence: CDR1 SQVTM, CDR2 ANQGSEA. V was trimmed by 7 bases and J by 2 bases, leaving 16 bases between them. This CDR3 has 14 residues.